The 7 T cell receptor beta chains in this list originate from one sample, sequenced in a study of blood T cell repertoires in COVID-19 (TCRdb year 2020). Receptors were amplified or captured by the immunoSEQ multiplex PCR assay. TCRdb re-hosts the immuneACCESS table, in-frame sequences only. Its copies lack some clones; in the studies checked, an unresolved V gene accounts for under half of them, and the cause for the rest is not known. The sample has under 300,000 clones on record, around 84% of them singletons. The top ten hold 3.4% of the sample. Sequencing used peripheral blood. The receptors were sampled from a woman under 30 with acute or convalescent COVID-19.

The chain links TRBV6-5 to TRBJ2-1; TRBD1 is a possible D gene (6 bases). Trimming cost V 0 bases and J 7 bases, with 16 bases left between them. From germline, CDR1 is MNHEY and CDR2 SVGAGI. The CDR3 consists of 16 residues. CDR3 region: CASSYSGTPGFNEQFF. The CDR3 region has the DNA TGTGCCAGCAGTTACTCCGGGACACCCGGGTTTAATGAGCAGTTCTTC.

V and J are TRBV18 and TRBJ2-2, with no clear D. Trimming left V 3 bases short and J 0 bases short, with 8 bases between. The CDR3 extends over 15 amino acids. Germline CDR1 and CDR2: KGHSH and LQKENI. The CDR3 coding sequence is TGTGCCAGCTCACCGGAACAGTCGAACACCGGGGAGCTGTTTTTT. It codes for CASSPEQSNTGELFF.

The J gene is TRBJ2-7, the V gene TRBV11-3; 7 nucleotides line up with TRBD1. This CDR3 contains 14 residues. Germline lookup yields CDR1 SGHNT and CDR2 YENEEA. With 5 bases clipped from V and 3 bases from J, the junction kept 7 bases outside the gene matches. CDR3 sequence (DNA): TGTGCCAGCAGCCCCGGTTACAGGGGCTACGAGCAGTACTTC. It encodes CASSPGYRGYEQYF.

CDR3 in amino acids: CASATSGRAGAGELFF. For the CDR3, the DNA is TGTGCCAGCGCGACTAGCGGGAGGGCCGGGGCCGGGGAGCTGTTTTTT. This chain joins TRBV7-3 and TRBJ2-2; 14 positions agree with TRBD2. Germline CDR1 reads SGHTA; CDR2 reads FQGTGA. The CDR3 is 16 amino acids. Trimming removed 8 bases from V and 6 bases from J; junction bases left unmatched: 8.

CDR3 bases: TGTGCCAGCAGCTTAGTTACTTGGAAGCGGGAGTCCAATGAGCAGTTCTTC. Translated: CASSLVTWKRESNEQFF. The chain employs TRBV7-2 and TRBJ2-1, with TRBD2 matching over 8 bases. The CDR3 contains 17 residues. V lost 1 base and J lost 6; bases outside the gene matches: 11. Germline-derived CDR1 and CDR2 are SGHTA and FQGNSA.

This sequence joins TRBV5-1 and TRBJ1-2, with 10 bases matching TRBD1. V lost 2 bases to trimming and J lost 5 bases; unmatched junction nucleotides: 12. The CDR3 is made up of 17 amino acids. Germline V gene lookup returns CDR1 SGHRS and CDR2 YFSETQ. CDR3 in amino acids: CASSFTARDRGGYGYTF. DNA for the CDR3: TGCGCCAGCAGCTTCACGGCCCGGGACAGGGGTGGATATGGCTACACCTTC.

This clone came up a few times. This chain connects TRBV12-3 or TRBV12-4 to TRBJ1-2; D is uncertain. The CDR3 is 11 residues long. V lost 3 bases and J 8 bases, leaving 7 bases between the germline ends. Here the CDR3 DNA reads TGTGCCAGCAGTTTCAGTGGCGGCTACACCTTC. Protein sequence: CASSFSGGYTF.